This TCR beta chain appears in the sequencing data of a study of blood T cells in healthy people across ages (dated by TCRdb to between 2014 and 2016). Concerning the study at large: In model experiments, template switching captured roughly one uniquely barcoded TCR beta cDNA molecule for every two T cells. Using deep sequencing normalized with unique cDNA molecular identifiers, the study measured how TCR beta repertoire diversity changes with age. Four age groups were formed from the donors: young (average around 15 years), middle-aged (less than 40), aged (62) and long-lived (approximately 80). For two donors (one aged 18 to 30 and one aged 80 or older), the study analyzed two additional independent replicas of 1 million unique cDNA reads from the same blood draw. Study-level results and caveats: Bulk unsorted PBMC profiling prevented conclusive comparison of naive and antigen-experienced compartments. Estimates of total diversity based on one million sequenced T cells were considered lower bounds and underestimates. Observed TCR beta diversity per million T cells fell roughly linearly with age, and a significant reduction was already apparent by age roughly 40. Donor CMV infection status was unknown, potentially confounding age-related changes in expanded clonotypes. A strong correlation was found between observed TCR beta diversity and the percentage of naive T cells measured by flow cytometry. Compared with the aged group, the long-lived group had more naive CD4+ T cells, fewer expanded clones and increased TCR diversity, suggesting age selection.

The library relied on 5' RACE. Reads for this sample came from an Illumina HiSeq 2500. A second PCR of about 6 to 11 cycles was run with a J-beta primer mix and a sample-barcoded 5' primer. Each TCR beta cDNA molecule received a unique molecular identifier from a template-switch 5' adaptor carrying 12 random nucleotides. Each sample yielded at least 2.5 million CDR3-containing paired-end reads. First-strand cDNA synthesis was performed from all RNA using the Mint cDNA synthesis kit, with priming by a TRBC-specific oligonucleotide. Following uracil-DNA glycosylase treatment, all cDNA underwent a first 18-cycle PCR with the universal primers M1SS and BC2_uni_R. The study's processing was this. Normalization of each sample was performed by random selection of 1 million high-quality reads, each carrying a distinct molecular identifier. Reads with shared molecular identifiers were discarded instead of being binned into consensus sequences. MiTCR, with a Q25 quality threshold and the strictest error-elimination algorithm, was used for CDR3 identification, clonotype clustering and error correction. A nonparametric unseen species model using Euler transformation provided a lower-bound estimate of total TCR beta diversity. Starting from the raw public reads, TCRdb applied fastp trimming at Q25, assembled clones with MiXCR and retained in-frame beta chains. Entries that share a CDR3 protein sequence are merged under the most common genes and DNA. The V and J calls and clone size come from TCRdb's table, not from the authors' own analysis. The sample includes about 930,000 distinct CDR3 sequences, with almost 30% observed a single time. Of the sample, roughly 10% is held by the ten largest clones.

The germline ends are 12 bases apart after V is trimmed by 0 bases and J by 0 bases. Reading the germline V gene (reference sequence) gives CDR1 LNHNV and CDR2 YYDKDF. The CDR3 starts with the cysteine, ends with the phenylalanine, and has 17 residues. The only DNA kept is the CDR3, 51 bases in frame from the first base. The donors were under 40 Caucasian individuals from Russia, aged roughly 6 to 100 years, who were systemically healthy. About 10 milliliters of peripheral blood were drawn from each donor into EDTA-treated Vacutainer tubes. PBMCs were isolated by Ficoll-Paque density-gradient centrifugation, with at least 6.5 million obtained per sample. Trizol reagent was used to extract total RNA from PBMCs, with at least 6 micrograms per sample. Naive CD45RAhigh/CD27high T cell percentages were measured by flow cytometry on a PBMC aliquot from every donor. This clonotype was seen repeatedly, ten times or more. Its antigen is still unknown. No much larger clone is present one base from it, and per-base qualities are unavailable.

The sample was also reused in another study, on T cells of mothers and their children. The second source states: Nine systemically healthy Caucasian individuals served as donors, namely three mothers together with their six children. cDNA synthesis consumed the entire amount of extracted RNA, loaded at around 1.5 ug RNA in each 15 ul reaction. In the second PCR, the M1S primer introduced both the sample barcodes and 2-4 random nucleotides. More than 8 million TCR beta CDR3 reads were obtained from each mother, and millions of reads were obtained from each child. In both related and unrelated pairs, thymic selection shapes the output of TCR recombination in a similar way, with inherited differences having only a minor effect. Normalized repertoire overlap was always slightly but never significantly higher in related than unrelated mother-child pairs. Persistent microchimeric T cell clones were not detected, at a sensitivity of about 90 clones per million clonotypes. In the study, deep NGS was used to compare the TCR beta repertoires of mothers and children, and features distinguishing related mother-child pairs from unrelated individuals were sought. Mothers averaged about 37 +/- 4 years of age and children averaged about 10 +/- 4 years. After adapter ligation with NEBNext reagents, the libraries were sequenced on Illumina HiSeq 2000 with 100+100 nt paired-end reads. To prevent cross-contamination, the mother and child libraries were prepared a month apart and were sequenced in separate runs. For each donor, somewhere between roughly 450,000 and 2,000,000 distinct TCR beta clonotypes were identified. Naive TCR beta clonotypes were estimated from low-frequency clonotypes matched to each donor's FACS-determined naive share, without sorting.

The sequence came from a woman in her forties in good health. Sequences were obtained from blood. The V gene is TRBV15 and the J gene is TRBJ1-3, with the D gene not clear enough to name. This receptor carries the CDR3 CATSRDRRLLSGNTIYF. The nucleotide sequence reads as follows: TGTGCCACCAGCAGAGATAGACGGCTGCTCTCTGGAAACACCATATATTTT.